These 29 T cell receptor beta chains were sequenced from one sample in a study of shared clonotypes between healthy human individuals. Profiling relied on immunoSEQ multiplex PCR, and the TCRdb table lists in-frame clones only, not all of them. The sample includes over 2 million clones, about 95% seen only once; the top ten take around 1.1%. Only CD45RO-negative cells positively selected for CCR7 counted as naive CD8 cells, so terminally differentiated effector memory CD45RA+ cells were excluded. Sequencing was done on a sample of naive CD8+ T cells sorted from blood. These receptors were taken from a man aged 18-30 years in good health.

This clone showed up just once. This chain uses TRBV5-1 with TRBJ2-7; D might be TRBD1 (5 bases). V lost 4 bases and J lost 0, with 11 bases in between. This CDR3 contains 14 residues. The germline CDR1 and CDR2 sequences are SGHRS and YFSETQ. This CDR3 reads CASSPVQGSYEQYF. CDR3 bases: TGCGCCAGCAGCCCGGTCCAGGGCTCCTACGAGCAGTACTTC.

This rearrangement joins TRBV5-1 to TRBJ1-4, with D unresolved. CDR1 and CDR2 (germline): SGHRS, YFSETQ. V was cut by 0 bases and J by 8 bases, with 14 bases left in between. This CDR3 contains 15 residues. This CDR3 is CASSLEGASGEKLFF. CDR3 bases: TGCGCCAGCAGCTTGGAGGGCGCCAGTGGGGAAAAACTGTTTTTT.

The CDR3 sequence is CASSLEGIGNTEAFF. The CDR3 nucleotides read TGTGCCAGCAGCTTGGAAGGGATCGGCAACACTGAAGCTTTCTTT. V usage is TRBV13 and J usage is TRBJ1-1; D is undetermined. In germline, CDR1 is PRHDT, CDR2 FYEKMQ (reference sequence). V lost 3 bases and J lost 2, with 13 bases in between. There are 15 residues in the CDR3.

The chain links TRBV27 to TRBJ2-3; no clear D. Germline CDR1 and CDR2: MNHEY and SMNVEV (reference sequence). V lost 5 bases to trimming and J lost 3 bases, with 6 bases between them. CDR3 length: 12 residues. In nucleotides, the CDR3 is TGTGCCAGCAGTACCGGGACAGATACGCAGTATTTT. Its protein product is CASSTGTDTQYF.

A remark on this clone: This same CDR3 is encoded by further DNA sequences in the sample. The rearrangement uses TRBV7-3 and TRBJ2-7; D is perhaps TRBD1 (6 bases). CDR1 and CDR2 from the germline V gene are SGHTA and FQGTGA. CDR3 size: 15 residues. Trimming stripped 2 bases from V and 0 bases from J, with 11 bases between. The CDR3: CASSLGGGASYEQYF. CDR3 in DNA: TGTGCCAGCAGCTTAGGTGGGGGCGCCTCCTACGAGCAGTACTTC.

Only one count was recorded for this clone. The identical CDR3 is also encoded by other nucleotide sequences in the sample. V gene TRBV27 combines with J gene TRBJ2-5; either TRBD1 or TRBD2 may fit D (5 bases each). The V and J ends lost 1 base and 5 bases respectively, with 8 bases between them. From germline, CDR1 is MNHEY and CDR2 SMNVEV (reference sequence). The CDR3 contains 13 residues. This CDR3 reads CASSLFREETQYF. The CDR3 bases are TGTGCCAGCAGTTTATTCAGGGAGGAGACCCAGTACTTC.

V is TRBV10-3 and J is TRBJ2-1, with D maybe TRBD2 (6 bases). Germline CDR1 ENHRY, CDR2 SYGVKD. The germline V and J ends were trimmed by 7 bases and 7 bases, with 14 bases remaining between them. CDR3 length equals 13 residues. CDR3 nucleotide sequence: TGTGCCATCAACAAACCCGGAGGGAATGAGCAGTTCTTC. Its translation is CAINKPGGNEQFF.

The chain is built from TRBV13 and TRBJ2-7; 7 positions agree with TRBD2. The trim removed 5 bases at V and 4 bases at J, leaving 11 bases unmatched. The CDR3 contains 15 residues. Looked up from germline, CDR1 is PRHDT and CDR2 is FYEKMQ (reference sequence). The CDR3 spells CASSASGEGTYEQYF. CDR3 sequence (DNA): TGTGCCAGCAGCGCCAGCGGGGAAGGGACTTACGAGCAGTACTTC.

V and J are TRBV11-2 and TRBJ2-7, with a tentative D call TRBD1 (5 bases). Germline lookup yields CDR1 SGHAT and CDR2 FQNNGV. The CDR3 contains 14 residues. V was pared by 1 base and J by 5 bases, with 12 bases between. Here the CDR3 reads CASSLAGKQDEQYF. The CDR3 DNA sequence: TGTGCCAGCAGCTTAGCAGGGAAGCAGGACGAGCAGTACTTC.

The rearrangement joins TRBV2 to TRBJ1-5; 8 bases align to TRBD1. This CDR3 contains 16 residues. Germline V lookup: CDR1 SNHLY, CDR2 FYNNEI. The V and J ends lost 7 bases and 3 bases, in that order; junction bases with no gene match: 11. The CDR3 loop is CASNRPGQELNQPQHF. The CDR3 DNA sequence: TGTGCCAGCAACAGACCGGGACAGGAGCTCAATCAGCCCCAGCATTTT.

V and J are TRBV18 and TRBJ2-5, with D possibly matching TRBD1 (5 bases). The V and J ends lost 2 bases and 0 bases respectively, with 13 bases between them. The CDR3 loop spans 16 amino acids. CDR1 is KGHSH, CDR2 LQKENI, per germline. The CDR3 bases are TGTGCCAGCTCACCATTGACAGACTCCAACCAAGAGACCCAGTACTTC. Its protein product is CASSPLTDSNQETQYF.

The chain employs TRBV29-1 and TRBJ2-5, with D perhaps TRBD1 or TRBD2 (6 bases each). The CDR3 runs 16 residues. Trimming pared 1 base from V and 5 bases from J, leaving 20 bases between. Germline lookup yields CDR1 SQVTM and CDR2 ANQGSEA. CDR3 coding DNA: TGCAGCGTTGAAGTTCCAGGGGAGGTGGTGATGGAGACCCAGTACTTC. Translation gives CSVEVPGEVVMETQYF.

This clone came up once. V gene TRBV7-9 combines with J gene TRBJ2-5; D call uncertain. CDR3 size: 16 residues. Germline CDR1 SEHNR, CDR2 FQNEAQ (reference sequence). The V end lost 1 base, the J end lost 3 bases, and 15 bases lay between the germline ends. This CDR3 is CASSLVESGGKETQYF. CDR3 in DNA: TGTGCCAGCAGCTTAGTGGAGTCCGGCGGCAAAGAGACCCAGTACTTC.

A single count supports this clone. This chain links TRBV4-1 with TRBJ2-7; no definite D call. The CDR3 totals 15 residues. Germline V gene sequence: CDR1 MGHRA, CDR2 YSYEKL. Trimming took off 3 bases at V and 4 bases at J, with 16 bases between the two ends. This chain's CDR3 is CASSQADKGPYEQYF. The CDR3 nucleotides read TGCGCCAGCAGCCAGGCTGACAAGGGTCCTTACGAGCAGTACTTC.

This chain connects TRBV10-3 to TRBJ1-2; the D is unclear. From germline, CDR1 is ENHRY and CDR2 SYGVKD. V was trimmed by 4 bases and J by 5 bases, leaving 17 bases between them. The CDR3 loop spans 15 amino acids. The CDR3, as DNA: TGTGCCATCAGTGCGGTGGGCGGAGAGCCATATGGCTACACCTTC. It yields the protein CAISAVGGEPYGYTF.

The chain employs TRBV7-9 and TRBJ2-7; 9 bases match TRBD2. Germline V gene sequence: CDR1 SEHNR, CDR2 FQNEAQ (reference sequence). V shed 1 base, J shed 4 bases, and the junction held 11 bases outside the gene matches. CDR3 length: 17 residues. The CDR3 bases are TGTGCCAGCAGCTTAGGCGGGGGGGACAAGGTGGAGTACGAGCAGTACTTC. Translating gives CASSLGGGDKVEYEQYF. Together with reference TRBV7-9 and TRBJ2-7, the CDR3 gives the full variable domain: DTGVSQNPRHKITKRGQNVTFRCDPISEHNRLYWYRQTLGQGPEFLTYFQNEAQLEKSRLLSDRFSAERPKGSFSTLEIQRTEQGDSAMYLCASSLGGGDKVEYEQYFGPGTRLTVT.

V gene TRBV27 combines with J gene TRBJ2-7; D uncertain. This CDR3 comprises 14 residues. Germline CDR1 is MNHEY and CDR2 is SMNVEV (reference sequence). V was trimmed by 3 bases and J by 5 bases, leaving 14 bases between them. CDR3 amino acids: CASSFVATFHEQYF. CDR3 coding DNA: TGTGCCAGCAGTTTCGTTGCAACCTTCCACGAGCAGTACTTC.

This sequence joins TRBV7-2 and TRBJ2-7, with D perhaps matching TRBD2 (7 bases). With 6 bases removed from V and 6 bases from J, the gap between germline ends came to 21 bases. Germline lookup yields CDR1 SGHTA and CDR2 FQGNSA. The CDR3 has 15 amino acids. The CDR3 DNA reads as TGTGCCAGCAGGGATCGACGGGGGGACATTTCCGAGCAGTACTTC. Encoded protein: CASRDRRGDISEQYF.

The V gene is TRBV30, the J gene TRBJ2-7, with TRBD1 identical over 8 bases. The CDR3 sequence is 15 residues long. Germline CDR1 is GTSNPN and CDR2 is SVGIG (reference sequence). V lost 1 base to trimming and J lost 4 bases; unmatched junction nucleotides: 9. This CDR3 reads CAWSELNQGAYEQYF. The CDR3 bases are TGTGCCTGGAGTGAACTAAATCAGGGGGCTTACGAGCAGTACTTC.

The chain has TRBV11-3 and TRBJ2-2; the match to TRBD1 covers 8 bases. The V gene end was trimmed by 2 bases and the J gene end by 7 bases; junction bases not matched to a gene: 6. The CDR3 totals 15 residues. Germline-derived CDR1 and CDR2 are SGHNT and YENEEA. CDR3 residues: CASSLRTGSGGELFF. CDR3 sequence (DNA): TGTGCCAGCAGCTTACGGACAGGGTCAGGCGGGGAGCTGTTTTTT.

The chain couples TRBV5-6 to TRBJ2-7, with 9 bases aligning to TRBD1. The CDR3 sequence is 14 residues long. Germline CDR1 SGHDT, CDR2 YYEEEE. V shed 3 bases, J shed 2 bases, and the junction held 3 bases outside the gene matches. The CDR3 loop reads CASSWDRATYEQYF. The DNA for the CDR3 is TGTGCCAGCAGCTGGGACAGGGCGACCTACGAGCAGTACTTC.

The chain joins TRBV28 to TRBJ2-6; D is unresolved. The CDR3 length is 13 residues. V was trimmed by 10 bases and J by 0 bases, leaving 7 bases between them. Germline CDR1 and CDR2: MDHEN and SYDVKM. The CDR3 spells CATQFSGANVLTF. CDR3 in DNA: TGTGCCACTCAGTTCTCTGGGGCCAACGTCCTGACTTTC.

The chain combines TRBV18 with TRBJ2-7; D gene uncertain. Germline V gene sequence: CDR1 KGHSH, CDR2 LQKENI. The CDR3 is 14 amino acids. V dropped 5 bases and J dropped 7 bases, with 18 bases sitting between them. CDR3 sequence reads: CASSVSAVTHEQYF. CDR3 DNA sequence: TGTGCCAGCTCAGTCTCGGCGGTTACACATGAGCAGTACTTC.

The genes are TRBV2 and TRBJ1-4; 7 bases fit TRBD1. Germline assignment: CDR1 SNHLY and CDR2 FYNNEI. The CDR3 sequence is 14 residues long. The ends lost 10 bases at V and 6 bases at J; junction bases unmatched: 11. DNA for the CDR3: TGTGCCACTACCAGAGGGGGCTCGGATGAAAAACTGTTTTTT. It yields the protein CATTRGGSDEKLFF.

This clone has just a few counts. V and J are TRBV13 and TRBJ1-5; possibly TRBD1 for D (6 bases). V shed 0 bases and J shed 8 bases, with 8 bases lying between them. CDR1 PRHDT and CDR2 FYEKMQ come from the germline V gene (reference sequence). CDR3 length: 13 amino acids. CDR3 amino acids: CASSLGRTEPQHF. The CDR3 DNA is TGTGCCAGCAGCTTAGGCCGGACAGAGCCCCAGCATTTT.

The chain is built from TRBV27 and TRBJ1-1, with a weak D call TRBD1 (5 bases). Trimming took 8 bases from V and 1 from J, leaving 17 bases between them. The germline V gene encodes CDR1 MNHEY and CDR2 SMNVEV (reference sequence). CDR3 length equals 15 residues. CDR3 sequence reads: CASSLIGTANTEAFF. In DNA, the CDR3 is TGTGCCAGCTCACTCATCGGGACGGCGAACACTGAAGCTTTCTTT.

The rearrangement links TRBV9 to TRBJ1-4; 7 nucleotides align to TRBD1. Trimming cost V 4 bases and J 2 bases; bases outside gene matches: 5. The CDR3 contains 15 residues. Looked up from germline, CDR1 is SGDLS and CDR2 is YYNGEE. This CDR3 reads CASSPGGNTNEKLFF. The CDR3 DNA sequence: TGTGCCAGCAGCCCAGGGGGGAACACTAATGAAAAACTGTTTTTT.

The chain recombines TRBV4-3 with TRBJ1-1; no clear D. The CDR3 is 18 amino acids. Looked up from germline, CDR1 is LGHNA and CDR2 is YSLEER. Trimming stripped 1 base from V and 0 bases from J, with 18 bases between. The chain's CDR3 is CASSQGAGPENLNTEAFF. Here the CDR3 DNA reads TGCGCCAGCAGCCAAGGGGCCGGGCCAGAGAACTTGAACACTGAAGCTTTCTTT.

A remark on this clone: In the same sample, other DNA sequences code for this CDR3. The J gene is TRBJ2-3, the V gene TRBV18; D gene ambiguous. Germline V gene sequence: CDR1 KGHSH, CDR2 LQKENI. This CDR3 is 13 amino acids long. Trimming shortened V by 0 bases and J by 2 bases, and 3 bases separated the two germline ends. The CDR3 coding sequence is TGTGCCAGCTCACCACCGACCACAGATACGCAGTATTTT. Residues: CASSPPTTDTQYF.